Presented here are 24 T cell receptor beta chains from one specimen sequenced in a study of T-cell reconstitution after alpha-beta-depleted transplantation in children. Molecular barcoding with unique molecular identifiers was used for the TCRbeta library. MiXCR, run by TCRdb on the PCR reads, gives a single entry per CDR3 protein. The table has about 470,000 distinct CDR3 sequences, roughly 44% seen once. The specimen was PBMCs, collected before TCRalphabeta/CD19-depleted stem cell transplant. The source is a girl aged 2 to 9 with aplastic anemia, due to receive a stem cell transplant.

This clonotype has more than one count but fewer than ten. The rearrangement joins TRBV20-1 to TRBJ2-3; 8 bases are shared with TRBD2. The CDR3 totals 13 residues. J was trimmed by 2 bases and V by 5 bases; bases with no gene match: 3. Germline loops: CDR1 DFQATT, CDR2 SNEGSKA (reference sequence). The CDR3 DNA reads as TGCAGTGCTCTTAGCGGGGACACAGATACGCAGTATTTT. Translating it yields CSALSGDTDTQYF.

This sequence joins TRBV28 and TRBJ2-1, with D unclear. Germline CDR1 MDHEN, CDR2 SYDVKM. V was pared by 3 bases and J by 8 bases, with 11 bases between. CDR3 length equals 13 residues. DNA for the CDR3: TGTGCCAGCAGTTTCCCCAATATACATGAGCAGTTCTTC. Translated: CASSFPNIHEQFF.

The gene calls are TRBV6-1 and TRBJ1-1; 7 nucleotides match TRBD1. V shed 8 bases, J shed 4 bases, and the junction held 19 bases outside the gene matches. In germline, CDR1 is MNHNS, CDR2 SASEGT. This CDR3 region has 17 residues. The DNA for the CDR3 is TGTGCCAGCTACACGGGCCTACAGGGGTCGGGGGGCACTGAAGCTTTCTTT. Its translation is CASYTGLQGSGGTEAFF.

The gene calls are TRBV9 and TRBJ2-1; 11 bases fit TRBD2. Germline V gene sequence: CDR1 SGDLS, CDR2 YYNGEE. This CDR3 region has 20 residues. J gave up 0 bases and V 0 bases, and 11 bases lay outside the gene matches. This CDR3 reads CASSVGLAGGPGSSYNEQFF. In DNA form, the CDR3 reads TGTGCCAGCAGCGTAGGGTTAGCGGGAGGGCCGGGGAGCTCCTACAATGAGCAGTTCTTC.

The rearrangement joins TRBV14 to TRBJ2-2, with D uncertain. V lost 0 bases to trimming and J lost 1 base, with 18 bases between them. The CDR3 has 19 residues. In germline, CDR1 is SGHDN, CDR2 FVKESK. CDR3 bases: TGTGCCAGCAGCCAAGACCCGCCTCGTTGGCTCCTGAACACCGGGGAGCTGTTTTTT. Amino acids: CASSQDPPRWLLNTGELFF.

The table lists this clonotype with a few counts. The chain recombines TRBV18 with TRBJ2-7; 8 bases agree with TRBD1. The CDR3 sequence is 14 residues long. Germline values: CDR1 KGHSH, CDR2 LQKENI. V shed 10 bases, J shed 2 bases, and the junction held 10 bases outside the gene matches. The CDR3, as DNA: TGTGCCACGGCGGACAGGGATGGGCCCTACGAGCAGTACTTC. This codes for CATADRDGPYEQYF.

The gene calls are TRBV15 and TRBJ2-7; D not resolved. Germline V CDR1 and CDR2: LNHNV, YYDKDF (reference sequence). The CDR3 length is 15 residues. The V end was cut by 0 bases, the J end by 7 bases, with 16 bases between. The CDR3 DNA follows: TGTGCCACCAGCAGAGATGAGCAGCCTGGCTTGGAGCAGTACTTC. Translating gives CATSRDEQPGLEQYF. Variable domain in full (rest from reference TRBV15 and TRBJ2-7): DAMVIQNPRYQVTQFGKPVTLSCSQTLNHNVMYWYQQKSSQAPKLLFHYYDKDFNNEADTPDNFQSRRPNTSFCFLDIRSPGLGDTAMYLCATSRDEQPGLEQYFGPGTRLTVT.

This sequence joins TRBV28 and TRBJ1-5; the D gene is possibly TRBD1 (5 bases). There are 14 residues in the CDR3. V was shortened by 3 bases and J by 11 bases, with 17 bases between the two germline ends. Germline V gene lookup returns CDR1 MDHEN and CDR2 SYDVKM. CDR3 nucleotide sequence: TGTGCCAGCAGTTTTGGGGGAACCAAGGGGACCCAGCATTTT. It encodes CASSFGGTKGTQHF.

The rearrangement uses TRBV29-1 and TRBJ2-7; D is unclear. CDR1 is SQVTM and CDR2 is ANQGSEA in the germline V gene. V lost 4 bases to trimming and J lost 3 bases, with 7 bases between them. The CDR3 totals 11 residues. The CDR3 loop is CSVGTIYEQYF. The CDR3 bases are TGCAGCGTTGGGACGATCTACGAGCAGTACTTC.

There are many counts of this clonotype. CDR3 region: CASSSRMGPETQYF. In nucleotides, the CDR3 is TGCGCCAGCAGCAGCCGGATGGGCCCAGAGACCCAGTACTTC. This chain links TRBV5-1 with TRBJ2-5; D not certain. Germline CDR1 SGHRS, CDR2 YFSETQ. CDR3 size: 14 residues. V shed 4 bases and J shed 4 bases, with 14 bases lying between them.

V is TRBV5-6 and J is TRBJ2-3, with 9 bases lining up with TRBD2. V lost 2 bases, J lost 3 bases, and 16 bases stayed unmatched. Germline CDR1 is SGHDT and CDR2 is YYEEEE. CDR3 length: 19 amino acids. Here the CDR3 DNA reads TGTGCCAGCAGCTTCGGCCTAGCGGGACGCCTCTGGGGGACAGATACGCAGTATTTT. Translation: CASSFGLAGRLWGTDTQYF.

This clonotype was counted only a few times. The gene calls are TRBV29-1 and TRBJ2-5; the match to TRBD2 covers 11 bases. Germline V lookup: CDR1 SQVTM, CDR2 ANQGSEA. The V segment lost 1 base and the J segment 3 bases; nucleotides outside the gene matches: 10. The CDR3 is 17 residues long. The CDR3 is CSVEALYGTSGEETQYF. The CDR3 nucleotides read TGCAGCGTTGAAGCCCTTTACGGGACTAGCGGCGAAGAGACCCAGTACTTC. Based on the CDR3 plus reference TRBV29-1 and TRBJ2-5, the full variable domain is SAVISQKPSRDICQRGTSLTIQCQVDSQVTMMFWYRQQPGQSLTLIATANQGSEATYESGFVIDKFPISRPNLTFSTLTVSNMSPEDSSIYLCSVEALYGTSGEETQYFGPGTRLLVL.

This clonotype turned up a few times. The chain carries TRBV25-1 and TRBJ1-5, with TRBD1 matching 8 bases. The trim removed 5 bases at V and 4 bases at J, leaving 4 bases unmatched. This CDR3 comprises 14 residues. Germline values: CDR1 MGHDK, CDR2 SYGVNS. The CDR3 region has the DNA TGTGCCAGCAGTCAGACAGGGGCGAATCAGCCCCAGCATTTT. Translated: CASSQTGANQPQHF.

This clonotype was detected only a few times. V is TRBV28 and J is TRBJ1-1, with D unclear. V was clipped by 3 bases and J by 1 base, with 9 bases between them. This CDR3 spans 14 amino acids. Germline CDR1 MDHEN, CDR2 SYDVKM. The CDR3 bases are TGTGCCAGCAGTTTGCACACAGCGAACACTGAAGCTTTCTTT. It is translated as CASSLHTANTEAFF.

In its sample, this clonotype was seen many times. The chain uses TRBV29-1 and TRBJ2-7, with D unresolved. Germline-derived CDR1 and CDR2 are SQVTM and ANQGSEA. The germline V and J ends were trimmed by 0 bases and 0 bases, with 12 bases remaining between them. The CDR3 length is 15 residues. This chain's CDR3 is CSVEDEHPSSYEQYF. DNA of the CDR3: TGCAGCGTTGAAGACGAGCACCCGAGCTCCTACGAGCAGTACTTC.

As to this clonotype: Since a much larger clone is just one base distant, this may be a read error. The V call is TRBV7-9, the J call TRBJ1-2, with D hard to call. The CDR3 extends over 15 amino acids. Germline V gene sequence: CDR1 SEHNR, CDR2 FQNEAQ (reference sequence). Deletions cut 4 bases from V and 0 bases from J, with 12 bases between. The CDR3 is CASSSPTGTNYGYTF. DNA of the CDR3: TGTGCCAGCAGCTCACCGACGGGCACTAACTATGGCTACACCTTC.

The chain couples TRBV20-1 to TRBJ2-7; D not resolved. The germline V gene encodes CDR1 DFQATT and CDR2 SNEGSKA (reference sequence). There are 12 residues in the CDR3. V dropped 1 base and J dropped 3 bases, with 7 bases sitting between them. In DNA, the CDR3 is TGCAGTGCTAGAGGTATTAACTACGAGCAGTACTTC. Translated: CSARGINYEQYF.

To note about this clonotype: Since a much larger clone is just one base distant, this may be a read error. The rearrangement uses TRBV7-2 and TRBJ1-1; a weak D match, TRBD1 (5 bases). Germline V gene data show CDR1 as SGHTA and CDR2 as FQGNSA. The CDR3 has 16 amino acids. Trimming cost V 4 bases and J 2 bases, with 17 bases left between them. The DNA for the CDR3 is TGTGCCAGCAGCTCACTCGGCCGGACACCTAACACTGAAGCTTTCTTT. Amino acid sequence: CASSSLGRTPNTEAFF.

The chain employs TRBV3-1 and TRBJ1-1; unclear D gene. This CDR3 region has 14 residues. The V gene lost 4 bases and the J gene lost 6 bases, with 15 bases spanning the gap. The germline gives CDR1 LGHDT, CDR2 YNNKEL (reference sequence). The CDR3 spells CASSPALARPEAFF. The CDR3, as DNA: TGTGCCAGCAGCCCGGCTCTGGCTAGGCCTGAAGCTTTCTTT.

The V gene is TRBV29-1, the J gene TRBJ1-2, with TRBD1 as a possible D gene (5 bases). The ends were cut back, 7 bases at V and 4 bases at J, with 10 bases in the middle. The CDR3 totals 11 residues. Germline V gene lookup returns CDR1 SQVTM and CDR2 ANQGSEA. CDR3 sequence: CSAGDVYGYTF. CDR3 bases: TGCAGCGCCGGGGACGTCTATGGCTACACCTTC.

Ten or more counts support this clonotype. The CDR3: CASRLDYEQYF. The DNA for the CDR3 is TGTGCCAGCAGACTGGACTACGAGCAGTACTTC. The rearrangement uses TRBV7-9 and TRBJ2-7, with D unclear. V lost 6 bases, J lost 3 bases, and 6 bases lay in between. This CDR3 contains 11 residues. Looked up from germline, CDR1 is SEHNR and CDR2 is FQNEAQ (reference sequence). The variable domain in full, completed from reference TRBV7-9 and TRBJ2-7, reads DTGVSQNPRHKITKRGQNVTFRCDPISEHNRLYWYRQTLGQGPEFLTYFQNEAQLEKSRLLSDRFSAERPKGSFSTLEIQRTEQGDSAMYLCASRLDYEQYFGPGTRLTVT.

V gene TRBV12-3 or TRBV12-4 combines with J gene TRBJ2-7, with 9 bases that match TRBD1. The CDR3 sequence is 16 residues long. Trimming at V came to 4 bases and at J to 1 base, leaving 8 bases not matched to a gene. The DNA for the CDR3 is TGTGCCAGCAGTTCCCGGTCGGGACAGGGTTCCTACGAGCAGTACTTC. Its translation is CASSSRSGQGSYEQYF.

V and J are TRBV6-1 and TRBJ2-7, with 7 bases fitting TRBD1. J was trimmed by 2 bases and V by 4 bases; bases with no gene match: 11. CDR3 size: 16 residues. Germline CDR1 reads MNHNS; CDR2 reads SASEGT. CDR3 sequence: CASSGATGTVTYEQYF. CDR3 DNA sequence: TGTGCCAGCAGTGGAGCTACCGGGACAGTAACCTACGAGCAGTACTTC.

This clonotype was observed a few times. The V and J genes are TRBV7-8 and TRBJ1-1; 10 nucleotides agree with TRBD1. Germline V gene sequence: CDR1 SGHVS, CDR2 FQNEAQ. This CDR3 region has 19 residues. The V segment lost 5 bases and the J segment 1 base; nucleotides outside the gene matches: 16. CDR3 in amino acids: CASSLVDRGRLGGNTEAFF. The CDR3 DNA sequence: TGTGCCAGCAGCCTCGTAGACAGGGGGCGCCTGGGGGGGAACACTGAAGCTTTCTTT. Full variable domain (rest looked up from reference TRBV7-8 and TRBJ1-1): GAGVSQSPRYKVAKRGQDVALRCDPISGHVSLFWYQQALGQGPEFLTYFQNEAQLDKSGLPSDRFFAERPEGSVSTLKIQRTQQEDSAVYLCASSLVDRGRLGGNTEAFFGQGTRLTVV.